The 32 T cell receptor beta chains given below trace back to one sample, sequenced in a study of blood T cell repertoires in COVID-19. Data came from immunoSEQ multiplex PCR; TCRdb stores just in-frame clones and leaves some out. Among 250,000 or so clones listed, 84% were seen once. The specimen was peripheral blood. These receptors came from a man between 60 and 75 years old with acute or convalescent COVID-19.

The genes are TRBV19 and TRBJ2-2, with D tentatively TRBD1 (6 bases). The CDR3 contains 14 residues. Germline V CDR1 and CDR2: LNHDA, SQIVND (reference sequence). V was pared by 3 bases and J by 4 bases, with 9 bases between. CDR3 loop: CASSIPGATGELFF. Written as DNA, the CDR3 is TGTGCCAGTAGTATCCCAGGGGCCACCGGGGAGCTGTTTTTT.

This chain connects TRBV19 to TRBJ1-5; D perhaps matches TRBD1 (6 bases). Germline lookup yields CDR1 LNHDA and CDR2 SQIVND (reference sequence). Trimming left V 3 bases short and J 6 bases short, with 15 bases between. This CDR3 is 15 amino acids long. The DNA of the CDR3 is TGTGCCAGTAGTATGAGTAATGGGGGCAGTCAGCCCCAGCATTTT. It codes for CASSMSNGGSQPQHF.

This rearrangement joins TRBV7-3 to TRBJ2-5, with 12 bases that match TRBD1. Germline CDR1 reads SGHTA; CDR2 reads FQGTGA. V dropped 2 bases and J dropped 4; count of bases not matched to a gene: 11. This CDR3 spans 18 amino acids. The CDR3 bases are TGTGCCAGCAGCTTAGAAGGTTGGGGACAGGGGGCTGGAGAGACCCAGTACTTC. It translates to CASSLEGWGQGAGETQYF.

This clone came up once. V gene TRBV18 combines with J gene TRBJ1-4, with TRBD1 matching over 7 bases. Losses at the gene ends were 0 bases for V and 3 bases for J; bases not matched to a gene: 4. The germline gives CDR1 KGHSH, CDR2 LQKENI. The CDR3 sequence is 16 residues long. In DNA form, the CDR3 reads TGTGCCAGCTCACCACCGGTCACAGGGGCTAATGAAAAACTGTTTTTT. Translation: CASSPPVTGANEKLFF.

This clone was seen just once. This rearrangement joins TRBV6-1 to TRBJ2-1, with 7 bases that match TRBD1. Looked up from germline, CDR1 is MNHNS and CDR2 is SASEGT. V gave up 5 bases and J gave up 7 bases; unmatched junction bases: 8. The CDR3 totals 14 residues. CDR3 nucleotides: TGTGCCAGCAGTACCGGACAGGTGGGGAATGAGCAGTTCTTC. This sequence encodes CASSTGQVGNEQFF.

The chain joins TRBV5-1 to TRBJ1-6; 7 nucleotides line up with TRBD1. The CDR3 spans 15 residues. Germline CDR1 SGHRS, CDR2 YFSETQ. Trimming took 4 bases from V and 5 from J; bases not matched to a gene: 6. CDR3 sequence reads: CASSTQGRDNSPLHF. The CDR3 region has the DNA TGCGCCAGCAGCACACAGGGGCGAGATAATTCACCCCTCCACTTT.

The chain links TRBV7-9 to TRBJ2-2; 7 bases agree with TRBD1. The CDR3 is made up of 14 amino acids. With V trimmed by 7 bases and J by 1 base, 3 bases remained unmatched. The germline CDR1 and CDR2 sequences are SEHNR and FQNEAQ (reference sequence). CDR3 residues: CASTRTGNTGELFF. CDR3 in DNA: TGTGCCAGCACCAGGACAGGGAACACCGGGGAGCTGTTTTTT.

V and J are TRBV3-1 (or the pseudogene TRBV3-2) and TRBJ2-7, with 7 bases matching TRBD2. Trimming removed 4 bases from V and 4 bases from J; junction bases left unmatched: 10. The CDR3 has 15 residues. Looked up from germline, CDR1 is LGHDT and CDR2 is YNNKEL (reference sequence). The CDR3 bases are TGTGCCAGCAGCCCAGGCCGGAAGGGAGGGTACGAGCAGTACTTC. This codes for CASSPGRKGGYEQYF.

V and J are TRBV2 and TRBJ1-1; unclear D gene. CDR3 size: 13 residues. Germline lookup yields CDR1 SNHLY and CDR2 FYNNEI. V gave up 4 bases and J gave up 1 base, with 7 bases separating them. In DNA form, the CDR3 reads TGTGCCAGCAGTGCAGAGCGGAACACTGAAGCTTTCTTT. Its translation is CASSAERNTEAFF.

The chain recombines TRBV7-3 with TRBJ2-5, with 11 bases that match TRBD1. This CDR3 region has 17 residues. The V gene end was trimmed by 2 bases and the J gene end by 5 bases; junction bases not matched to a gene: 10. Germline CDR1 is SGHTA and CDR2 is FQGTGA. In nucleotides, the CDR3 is TGTGCCAGCAGCTTAGACTCCCGGGACAGGGGGGAGGAGACCCAGTACTTC. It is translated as CASSLDSRDRGEETQYF.

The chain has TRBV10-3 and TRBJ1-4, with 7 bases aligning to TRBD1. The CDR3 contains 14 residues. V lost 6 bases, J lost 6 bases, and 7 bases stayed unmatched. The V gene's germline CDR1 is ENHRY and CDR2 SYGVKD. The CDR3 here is CAIRASDRDEKLFF. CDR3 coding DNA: TGTGCCATCAGAGCCTCCGACAGGGATGAAAAACTGTTTTTT.

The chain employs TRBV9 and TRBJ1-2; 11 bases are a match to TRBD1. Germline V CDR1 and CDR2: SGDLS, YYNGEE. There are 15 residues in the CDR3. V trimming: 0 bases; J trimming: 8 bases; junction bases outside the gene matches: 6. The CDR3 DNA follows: TGTGCCAGCAGCGTAGCTCAGGACAGGGGGCGCGGCTACACCTTC. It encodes CASSVAQDRGRGYTF.

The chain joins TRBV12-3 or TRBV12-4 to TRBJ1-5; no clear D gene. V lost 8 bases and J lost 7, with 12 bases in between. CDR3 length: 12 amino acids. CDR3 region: CASAGVWQPQHF. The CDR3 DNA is TGTGCCAGCGCCGGGGTATGGCAGCCCCAGCATTTT.

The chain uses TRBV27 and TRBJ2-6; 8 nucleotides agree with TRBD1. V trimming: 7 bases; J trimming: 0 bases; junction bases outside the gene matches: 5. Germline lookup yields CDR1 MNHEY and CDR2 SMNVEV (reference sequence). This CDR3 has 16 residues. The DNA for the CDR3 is TGTGCCAGCACGGACAGGGCCTTCTCTGGGGCCAACGTCCTGACTTTC. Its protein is CASTDRAFSGANVLTF. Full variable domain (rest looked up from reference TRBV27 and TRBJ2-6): EAQVTQNPRYLITVTGKKLTVTCSQNMNHEYMSWYRQDPGLGLRQIYYSMNVEVTDKGDVPEGYKVSRKEKRNFPLILESPSPNQTSLYFCASTDRAFSGANVLTFGAGSRLTVL.

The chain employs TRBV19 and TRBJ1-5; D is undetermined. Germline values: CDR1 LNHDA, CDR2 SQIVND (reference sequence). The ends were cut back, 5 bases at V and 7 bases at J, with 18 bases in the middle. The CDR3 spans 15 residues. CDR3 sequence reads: CASSEKPYQWQPQHF. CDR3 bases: TGTGCCAGTAGTGAGAAGCCGTATCAATGGCAGCCCCAGCATTTT.

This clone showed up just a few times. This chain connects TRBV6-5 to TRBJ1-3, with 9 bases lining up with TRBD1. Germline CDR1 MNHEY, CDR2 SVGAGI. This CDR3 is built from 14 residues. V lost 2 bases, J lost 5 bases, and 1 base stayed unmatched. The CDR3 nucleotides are TGTGCCAGCAGTTACGACAGGGGGAGAAACACCATATATTTT. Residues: CASSYDRGRNTIYF.

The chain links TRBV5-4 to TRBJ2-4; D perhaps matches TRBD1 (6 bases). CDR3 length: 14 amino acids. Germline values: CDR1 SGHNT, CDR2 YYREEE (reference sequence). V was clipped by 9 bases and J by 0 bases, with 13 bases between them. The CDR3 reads CATRDTLAKNIQYF. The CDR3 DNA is TGTGCCACCAGGGACACCTTAGCCAAAAACATTCAGTACTTC. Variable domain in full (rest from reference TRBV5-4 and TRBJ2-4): ETGVTQSPTHLIKTRGQQVTLRCSSQSGHNTVSWYQQALGQGPQFIFQYYREEENGRGNFPPRFSGLQFPNYSSELNVNALELDDSALYLCATRDTLAKNIQYFGAGTRLSVL.

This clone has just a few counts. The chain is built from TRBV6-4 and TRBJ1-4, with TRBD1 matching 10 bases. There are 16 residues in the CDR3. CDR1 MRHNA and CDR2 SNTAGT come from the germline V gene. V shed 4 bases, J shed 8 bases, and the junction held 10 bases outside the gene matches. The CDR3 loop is CASSADPGQGGEKLFF. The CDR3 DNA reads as TGTGCCAGCAGTGCCGATCCAGGACAGGGGGGAGAAAAACTGTTTTTT.

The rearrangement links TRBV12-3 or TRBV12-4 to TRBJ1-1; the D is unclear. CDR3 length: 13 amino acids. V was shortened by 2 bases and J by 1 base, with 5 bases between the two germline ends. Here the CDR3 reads CASSLRGNTEAFF. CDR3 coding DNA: TGTGCCAGCAGTTTACGGGGGAACACTGAAGCTTTCTTT.

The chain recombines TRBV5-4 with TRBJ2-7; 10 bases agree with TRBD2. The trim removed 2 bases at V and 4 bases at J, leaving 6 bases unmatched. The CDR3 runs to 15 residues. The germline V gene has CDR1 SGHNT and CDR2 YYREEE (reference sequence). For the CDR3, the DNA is TGTGCCAGCAGCTTCCAAGCGGGAGGGCCATACGAGCAGTACTTC. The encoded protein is CASSFQAGGPYEQYF.

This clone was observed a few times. CDR3: CASSHILGLAGDETQYF. CDR3 nucleotide sequence: TGCGCCAGCAGCCATATCCTTGGACTAGCGGGAGACGAGACCCAGTACTTC. The rearrangement uses TRBV4-3 and TRBJ2-5, with 13 bases fitting TRBD2. The V gene end was trimmed by 3 bases and the J gene end by 5 bases; junction bases not matched to a gene: 9. The CDR3 totals 17 residues. Germline CDR1 is LGHNA and CDR2 is YSLEER.

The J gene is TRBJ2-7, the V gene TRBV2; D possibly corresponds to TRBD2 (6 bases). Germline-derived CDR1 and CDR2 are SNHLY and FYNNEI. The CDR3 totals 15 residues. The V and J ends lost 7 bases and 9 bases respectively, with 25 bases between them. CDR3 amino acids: CASNRPEGTPTRQYF. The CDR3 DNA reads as TGTGCCAGCAACCGACCCGAGGGGACCCCGACTAGGCAGTACTTC.

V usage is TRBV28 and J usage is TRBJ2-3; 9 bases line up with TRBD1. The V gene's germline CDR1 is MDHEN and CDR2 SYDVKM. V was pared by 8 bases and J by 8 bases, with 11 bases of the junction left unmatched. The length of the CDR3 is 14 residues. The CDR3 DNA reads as TGTGCCAGCTTATTGGACAGGGGCGTCGGTACGCAGTATTTT. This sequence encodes CASLLDRGVGTQYF.

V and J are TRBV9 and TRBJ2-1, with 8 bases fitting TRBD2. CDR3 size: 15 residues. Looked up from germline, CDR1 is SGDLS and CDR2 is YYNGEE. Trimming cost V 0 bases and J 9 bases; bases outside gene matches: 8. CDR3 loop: CASSVATGLGGEQFF. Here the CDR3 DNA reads TGTGCCAGCAGCGTAGCTACGGGACTAGGAGGTGAGCAGTTCTTC.

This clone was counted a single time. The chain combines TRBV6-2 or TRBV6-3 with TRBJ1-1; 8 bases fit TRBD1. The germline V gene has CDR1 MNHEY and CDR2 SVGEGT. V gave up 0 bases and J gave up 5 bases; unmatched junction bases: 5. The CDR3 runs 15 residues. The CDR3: CASSYSQGARTEAFF. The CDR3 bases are TGTGCCAGCAGTTACTCGCAGGGGGCGAGGACTGAAGCTTTCTTT.

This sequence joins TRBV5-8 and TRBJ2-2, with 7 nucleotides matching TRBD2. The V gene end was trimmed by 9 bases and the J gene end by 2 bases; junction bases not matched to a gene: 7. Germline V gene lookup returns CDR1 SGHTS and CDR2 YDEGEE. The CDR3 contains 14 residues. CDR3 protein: CATRLAVNTGELFF. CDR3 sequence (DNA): TGTGCCACCAGACTAGCAGTCAACACCGGGGAGCTGTTTTTT.

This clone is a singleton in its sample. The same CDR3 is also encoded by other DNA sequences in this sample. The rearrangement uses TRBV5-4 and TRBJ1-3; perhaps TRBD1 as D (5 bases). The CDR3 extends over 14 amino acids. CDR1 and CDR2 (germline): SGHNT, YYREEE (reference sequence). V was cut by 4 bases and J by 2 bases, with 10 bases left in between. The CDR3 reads CASSLQGTGNTIYF. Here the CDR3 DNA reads TGTGCCAGCAGCCTCCAGGGAACTGGAAACACCATATATTTT. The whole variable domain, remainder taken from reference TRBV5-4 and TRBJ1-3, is ETGVTQSPTHLIKTRGQQVTLRCSSQSGHNTVSWYQQALGQGPQFIFQYYREEENGRGNFPPRFSGLQFPNYSSELNVNALELDDSALYLCASSLQGTGNTIYFGEGSWLTVV.

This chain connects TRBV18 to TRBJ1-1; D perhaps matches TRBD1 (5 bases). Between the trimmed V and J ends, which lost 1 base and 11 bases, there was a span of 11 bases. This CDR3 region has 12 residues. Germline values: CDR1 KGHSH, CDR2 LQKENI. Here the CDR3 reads CASSPLDGGAFF. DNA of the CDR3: TGTGCCAGCTCACCACTAGATGGGGGGGCTTTCTTT.

The chain's CDR3 is CSASGAESNQPQHF. The CDR3 nucleotides are TGCAGTGCTAGTGGGGCAGAAAGCAATCAGCCCCAGCATTTT. This chain uses TRBV20-1 with TRBJ1-5, with a weak D call TRBD1 (5 bases). The CDR3 contains 14 residues. Trimming removed 3 bases at V and 1 base at J, with 10 bases between. Germline assignment: CDR1 DFQATT and CDR2 SNEGSKA (reference sequence).

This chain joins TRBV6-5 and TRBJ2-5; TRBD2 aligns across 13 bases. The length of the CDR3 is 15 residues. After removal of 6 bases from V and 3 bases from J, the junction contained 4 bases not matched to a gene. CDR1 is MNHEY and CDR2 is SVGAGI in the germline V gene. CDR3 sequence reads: CASSSTSGRKETQYF. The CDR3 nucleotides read TGTGCCAGCAGCTCGACTAGCGGGAGGAAAGAGACCCAGTACTTC.

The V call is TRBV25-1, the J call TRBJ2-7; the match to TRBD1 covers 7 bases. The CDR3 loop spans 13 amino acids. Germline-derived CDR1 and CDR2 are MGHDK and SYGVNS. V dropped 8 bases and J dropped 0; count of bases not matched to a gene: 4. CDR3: CASRGQDSYEQYF. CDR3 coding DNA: TGTGCCAGCCGCGGACAGGACTCCTACGAGCAGTACTTC.

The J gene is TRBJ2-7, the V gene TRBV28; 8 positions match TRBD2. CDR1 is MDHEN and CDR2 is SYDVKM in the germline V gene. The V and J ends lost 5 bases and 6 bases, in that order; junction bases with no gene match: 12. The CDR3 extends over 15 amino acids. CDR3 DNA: TGTGCCAGCAGTCCTCCGGGACTAGGGGTGGTCGAGCAGTACTTC. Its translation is CASSPPGLGVVEQYF. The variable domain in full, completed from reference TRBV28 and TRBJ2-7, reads DVKVTQSSRYLVKRTGEKVFLECVQDMDHENMFWYRQDPGLGLRLIYFSYDVKMKEKGDIPEGYSVSREKKERFSLILESASTNQTSMYLCASSPPGLGVVEQYFGPGTRLTVT.